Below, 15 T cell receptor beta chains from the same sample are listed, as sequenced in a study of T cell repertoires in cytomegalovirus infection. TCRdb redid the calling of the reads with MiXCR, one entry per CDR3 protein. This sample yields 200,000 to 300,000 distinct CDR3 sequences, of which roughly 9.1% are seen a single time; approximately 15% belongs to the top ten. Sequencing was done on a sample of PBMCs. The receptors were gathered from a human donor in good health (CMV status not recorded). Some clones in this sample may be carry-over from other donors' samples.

The CDR3, as DNA: TGTGCCAGCAGGTTACCCCCTCCGGGGGATAGCAATCAGCCCCAGCATTTT. It yields the protein CASRLPPPGDSNQPQHF. V usage is TRBV28 and J usage is TRBJ1-5; D might be TRBD1 (5 bases). Germline V gene data show CDR1 as MDHEN and CDR2 as SYDVKM. The V and J ends lost 6 bases and 0 bases respectively, with 18 bases between them. This CDR3 has 17 residues.

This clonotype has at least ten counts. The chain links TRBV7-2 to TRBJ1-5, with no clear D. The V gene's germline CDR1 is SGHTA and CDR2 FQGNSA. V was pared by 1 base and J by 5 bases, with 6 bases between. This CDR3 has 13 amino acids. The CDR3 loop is CASSLEADQPQHF. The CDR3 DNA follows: TGTGCCAGCAGCTTAGAGGCGGATCAGCCCCAGCATTTT.

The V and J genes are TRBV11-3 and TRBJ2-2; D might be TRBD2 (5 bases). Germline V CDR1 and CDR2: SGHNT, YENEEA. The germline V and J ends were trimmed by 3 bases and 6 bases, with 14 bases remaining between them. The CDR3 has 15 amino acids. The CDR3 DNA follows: TGTGCCAGCAGCTTTGGGGTAGGAGCGGCCGGGGAGCTGTTTTTT. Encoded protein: CASSFGVGAAGELFF.

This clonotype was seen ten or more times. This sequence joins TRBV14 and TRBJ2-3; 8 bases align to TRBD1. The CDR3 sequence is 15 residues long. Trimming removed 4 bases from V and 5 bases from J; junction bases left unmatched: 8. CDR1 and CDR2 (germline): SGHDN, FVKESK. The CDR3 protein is CASSRQTGVVDTQYF. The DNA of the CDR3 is TGTGCCAGCAGCCGCCAGACAGGGGTAGTAGATACGCAGTATTTT. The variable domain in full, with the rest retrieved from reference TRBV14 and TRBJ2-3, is EAGVTQFPSHSVIEKGQTVTLRCDPISGHDNLYWYRRVMGKEIKFLLHFVKESKQDESGMPNNRFLAERTGGTYSTLKVQPAELEDSGVYFCASSRQTGVVDTQYFGPGTRLTVL.

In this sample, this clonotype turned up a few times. The CDR3 reads CASTPPGQPPETQYF. CDR3 sequence (DNA): TGTGCCAGCACCCCTCCGGGGCAGCCACCAGAGACCCAGTACTTC. The chain joins TRBV6-8 to TRBJ2-5; either TRBD1 or TRBD2 may supply D (5 bases each). Germline V lookup: CDR1 MNHGY, CDR2 SAAAGT. The CDR3 spans 15 residues. Trimming removed 7 bases from V and 4 bases from J, with 19 bases in between.

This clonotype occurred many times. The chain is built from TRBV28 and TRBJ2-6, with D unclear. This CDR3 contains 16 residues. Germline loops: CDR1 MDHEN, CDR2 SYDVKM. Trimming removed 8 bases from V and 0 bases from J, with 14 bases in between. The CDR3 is CASLPLRGSGANVLTF. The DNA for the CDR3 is TGTGCCAGCCTGCCTCTTCGAGGCTCTGGGGCCAACGTCCTGACTTTC.

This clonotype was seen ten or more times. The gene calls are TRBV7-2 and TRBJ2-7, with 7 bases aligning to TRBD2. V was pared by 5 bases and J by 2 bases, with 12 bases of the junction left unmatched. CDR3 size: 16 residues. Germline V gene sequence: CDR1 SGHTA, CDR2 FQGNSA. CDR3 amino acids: CASSPRGEGSPYEQYF. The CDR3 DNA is TGTGCCAGCAGCCCCCGCGGGGAGGGGAGCCCCTACGAGCAGTACTTC.

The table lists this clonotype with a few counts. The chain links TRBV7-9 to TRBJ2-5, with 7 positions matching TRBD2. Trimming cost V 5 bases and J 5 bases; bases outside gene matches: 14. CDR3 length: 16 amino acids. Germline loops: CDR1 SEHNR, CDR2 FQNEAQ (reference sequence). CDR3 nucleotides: TGTGCCAGCAGCCACCCGGAACGGGAGGTACGGGAGACCCAGTACTTC. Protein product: CASSHPEREVRETQYF.

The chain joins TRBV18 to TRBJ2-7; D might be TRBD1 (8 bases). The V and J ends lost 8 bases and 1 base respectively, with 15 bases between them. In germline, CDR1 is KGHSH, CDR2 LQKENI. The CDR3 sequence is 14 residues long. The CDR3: CASRGGQESYEQYF. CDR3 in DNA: TGTGCCAGCCGCGGGGGACAGGAGTCCTACGAGCAGTACTTC.

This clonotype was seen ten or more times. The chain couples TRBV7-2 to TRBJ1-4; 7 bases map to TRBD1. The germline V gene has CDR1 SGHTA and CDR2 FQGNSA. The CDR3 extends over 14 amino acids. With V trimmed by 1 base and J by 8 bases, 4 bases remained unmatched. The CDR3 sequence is CASSLGQGTEKLFF. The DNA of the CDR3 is TGTGCCAGCAGCTTAGGACAGGGTACCGAAAAACTGTTTTTT. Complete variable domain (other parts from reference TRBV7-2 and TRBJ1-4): GAGVSQSPSNKVTEKGKDVELRCDPISGHTALYWYRQSLGQGLEFLIYFQGNSAPDKSGLPSDRFSAERTGGSVSTLTIQRTQQEDSAVYLCASSLGQGTEKLFFGSGTQLSVL.

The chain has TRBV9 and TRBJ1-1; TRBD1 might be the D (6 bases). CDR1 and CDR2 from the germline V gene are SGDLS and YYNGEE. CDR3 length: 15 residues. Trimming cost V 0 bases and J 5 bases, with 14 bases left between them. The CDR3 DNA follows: TGTGCCAGCAGCGTAGGGGGGGGAGGGGGGACTGAAGCTTTCTTT. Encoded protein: CASSVGGGGGTEAFF.

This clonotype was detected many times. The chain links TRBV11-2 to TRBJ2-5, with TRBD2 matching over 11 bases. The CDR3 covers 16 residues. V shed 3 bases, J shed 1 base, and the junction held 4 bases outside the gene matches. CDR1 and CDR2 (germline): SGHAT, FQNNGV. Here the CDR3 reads CASSFRLAGGQETQYF. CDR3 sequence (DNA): TGTGCCAGCAGCTTCCGGCTAGCGGGGGGCCAAGAGACCCAGTACTTC.

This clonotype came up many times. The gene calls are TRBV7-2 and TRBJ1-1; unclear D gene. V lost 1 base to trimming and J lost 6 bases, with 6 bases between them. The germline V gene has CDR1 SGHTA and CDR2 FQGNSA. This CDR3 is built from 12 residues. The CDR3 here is CASSLVAAEAFF. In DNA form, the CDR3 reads TGTGCCAGCAGCTTAGTAGCGGCTGAAGCTTTCTTT.

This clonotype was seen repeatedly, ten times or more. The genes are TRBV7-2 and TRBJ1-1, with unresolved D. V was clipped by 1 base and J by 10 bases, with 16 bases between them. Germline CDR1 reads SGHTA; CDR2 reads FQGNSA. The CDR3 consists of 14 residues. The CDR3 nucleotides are TGTGCCAGCAGCTTAGGAACGATCCGCCGAGTAGCTTTCTTT. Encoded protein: CASSLGTIRRVAFF.

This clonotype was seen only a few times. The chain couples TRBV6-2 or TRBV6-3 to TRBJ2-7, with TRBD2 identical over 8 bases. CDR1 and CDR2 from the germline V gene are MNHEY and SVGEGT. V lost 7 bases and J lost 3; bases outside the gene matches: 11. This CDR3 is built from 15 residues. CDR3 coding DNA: TGTGCCAGCACCCCCCAGGGACTAGGGATCTACGAGCAGTACTTC. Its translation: CASTPQGLGIYEQYF.